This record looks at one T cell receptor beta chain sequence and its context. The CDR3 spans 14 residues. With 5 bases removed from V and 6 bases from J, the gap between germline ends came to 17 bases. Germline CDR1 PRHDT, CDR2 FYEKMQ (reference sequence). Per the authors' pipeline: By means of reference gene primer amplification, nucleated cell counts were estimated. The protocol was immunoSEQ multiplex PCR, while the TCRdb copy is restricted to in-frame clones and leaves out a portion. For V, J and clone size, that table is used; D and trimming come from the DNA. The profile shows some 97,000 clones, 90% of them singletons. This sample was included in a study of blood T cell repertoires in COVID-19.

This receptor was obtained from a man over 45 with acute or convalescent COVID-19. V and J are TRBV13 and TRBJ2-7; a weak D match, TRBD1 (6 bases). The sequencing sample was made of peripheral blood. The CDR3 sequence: CASSGGHGRSEQYF. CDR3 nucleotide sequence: TGTGCCAGCAGCGGGGGACATGGCCGTTCCGAGCAGTACTTC. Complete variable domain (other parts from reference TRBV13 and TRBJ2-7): AAGVIQSPRHLIKEKRETATLKCYPIPRHDTVYWYQQGPGQDPQFLISFYEKMQSDKGSIPDRFSAQQFSDYHSELNMSSLELGDSALYFCASSGGHGRSEQYFGPGTRLTVT.